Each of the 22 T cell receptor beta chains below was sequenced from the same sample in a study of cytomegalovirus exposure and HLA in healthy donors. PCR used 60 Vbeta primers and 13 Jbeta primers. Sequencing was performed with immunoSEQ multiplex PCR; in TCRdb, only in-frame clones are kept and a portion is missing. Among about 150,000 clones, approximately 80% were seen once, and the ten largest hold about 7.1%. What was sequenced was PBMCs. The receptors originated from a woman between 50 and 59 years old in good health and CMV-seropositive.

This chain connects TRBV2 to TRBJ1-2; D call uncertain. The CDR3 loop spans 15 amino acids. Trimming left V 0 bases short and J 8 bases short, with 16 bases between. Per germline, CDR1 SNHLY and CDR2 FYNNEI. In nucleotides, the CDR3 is TGTGCCAGCAGTGAAGCGCCTCACCGCGTCGGGGGCTACACCTTC. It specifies CASSEAPHRVGGYTF.

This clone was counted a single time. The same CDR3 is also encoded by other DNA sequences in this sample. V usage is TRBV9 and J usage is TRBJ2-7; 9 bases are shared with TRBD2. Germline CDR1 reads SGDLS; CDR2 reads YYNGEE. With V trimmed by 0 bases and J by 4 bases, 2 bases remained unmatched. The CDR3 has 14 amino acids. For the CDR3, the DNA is TGTGCCAGCAGCGTAGGAGCGGGGGGATACGAGCAGTACTTC. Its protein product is CASSVGAGGYEQYF.

The CDR3 here is CASNYRGTDTQYF. CDR3 bases: TGTGCCAGTAACTACCGGGGCACAGATACGCAGTATTTT. V and J are TRBV7-9 and TRBJ2-3; the D is unclear. From germline, CDR1 is SEHNR and CDR2 FQNEAQ (reference sequence). V lost 9 bases and J 1 base, leaving 11 bases between the germline ends. This CDR3 is 13 amino acids long. Full variable domain (remainder filled in from reference TRBV7-9 and TRBJ2-3): DTGVSQNPRHKITKRGQNVTFRCDPISEHNRLYWYRQTLGQGPEFLTYFQNEAQLEKSRLLSDRFSAERPKGSFSTLEIQRTEQGDSAMYLCASNYRGTDTQYFGPGTRLTVL.

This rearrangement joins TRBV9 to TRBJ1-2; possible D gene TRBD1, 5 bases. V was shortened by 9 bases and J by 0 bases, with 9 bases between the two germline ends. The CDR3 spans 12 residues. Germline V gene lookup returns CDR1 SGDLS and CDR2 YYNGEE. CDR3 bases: TGTGCCAACTCGACAGCTAACTATGGCTACACCTTC. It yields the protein CANSTANYGYTF.

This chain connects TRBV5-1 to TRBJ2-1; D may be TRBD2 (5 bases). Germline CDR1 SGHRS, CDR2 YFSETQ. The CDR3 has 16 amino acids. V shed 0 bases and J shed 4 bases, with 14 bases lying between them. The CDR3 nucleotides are TGCGCCAGCAGCTTGGGGGAGTGGAGCGGATACAATGAGCAGTTCTTC. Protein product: CASSLGEWSGYNEQFF.

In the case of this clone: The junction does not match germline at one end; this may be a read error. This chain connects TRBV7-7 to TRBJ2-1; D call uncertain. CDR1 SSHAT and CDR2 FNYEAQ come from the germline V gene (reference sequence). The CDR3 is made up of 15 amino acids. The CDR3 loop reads CASSLGVQVHNEQFF. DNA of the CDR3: TGTGCTAGCAGCTTAGGTGTACAAGTCCACAATGAGCAGTTCTTC.

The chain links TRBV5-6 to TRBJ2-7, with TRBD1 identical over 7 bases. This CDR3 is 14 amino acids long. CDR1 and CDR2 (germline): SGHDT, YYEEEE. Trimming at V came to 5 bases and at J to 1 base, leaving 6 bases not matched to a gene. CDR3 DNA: TGTGCCAGCAGAGGGACAGCGAGATCCTACGAGCAGTACTTC. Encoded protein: CASRGTARSYEQYF.

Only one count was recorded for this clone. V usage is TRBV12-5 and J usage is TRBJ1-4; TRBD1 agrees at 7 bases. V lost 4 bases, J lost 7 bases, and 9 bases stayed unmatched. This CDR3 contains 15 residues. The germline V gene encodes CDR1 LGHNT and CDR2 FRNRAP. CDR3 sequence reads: CASGWTEGASEKLFF. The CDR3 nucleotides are TGTGCTAGTGGTTGGACCGAGGGGGCAAGTGAAAAACTGTTTTTT.

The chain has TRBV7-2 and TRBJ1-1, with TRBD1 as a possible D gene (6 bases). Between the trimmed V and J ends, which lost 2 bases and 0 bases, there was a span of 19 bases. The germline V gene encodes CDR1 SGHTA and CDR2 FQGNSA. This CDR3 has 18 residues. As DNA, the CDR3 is TGTGCCAGCAGCTTACGCGCTGTACGACAGGTCATGAACACTGAAGCTTTCTTT. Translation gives CASSLRAVRQVMNTEAFF.

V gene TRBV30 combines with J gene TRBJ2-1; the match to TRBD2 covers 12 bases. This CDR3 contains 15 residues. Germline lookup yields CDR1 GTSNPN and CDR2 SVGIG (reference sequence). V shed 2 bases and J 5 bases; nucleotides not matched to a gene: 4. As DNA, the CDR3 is TGTGCCTGGAGTCGGCTAGCGGGGGGGCACAATGAGCAGTTCTTC. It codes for CAWSRLAGGHNEQFF.

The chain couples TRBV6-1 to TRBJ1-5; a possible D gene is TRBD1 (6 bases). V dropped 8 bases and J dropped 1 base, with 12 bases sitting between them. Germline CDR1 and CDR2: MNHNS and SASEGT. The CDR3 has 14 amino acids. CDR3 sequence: CASVGQISNQPQHF. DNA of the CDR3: TGTGCCAGCGTAGGACAGATCAGCAATCAGCCCCAGCATTTT.

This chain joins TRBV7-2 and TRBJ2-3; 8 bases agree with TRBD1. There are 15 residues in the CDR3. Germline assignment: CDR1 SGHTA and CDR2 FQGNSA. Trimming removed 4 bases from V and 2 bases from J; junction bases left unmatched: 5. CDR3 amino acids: CASSSWTGTTDTQYF. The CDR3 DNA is TGTGCCAGCAGCTCCTGGACAGGGACCACAGATACGCAGTATTTT.

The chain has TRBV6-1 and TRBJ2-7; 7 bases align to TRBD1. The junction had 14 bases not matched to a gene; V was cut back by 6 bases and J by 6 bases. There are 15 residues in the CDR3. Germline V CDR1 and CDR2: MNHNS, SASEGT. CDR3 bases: TGTGCCAGCAGGCAGACAGGGATGGGCTATGGCGAGCAGTACTTC. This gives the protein CASRQTGMGYGEQYF.

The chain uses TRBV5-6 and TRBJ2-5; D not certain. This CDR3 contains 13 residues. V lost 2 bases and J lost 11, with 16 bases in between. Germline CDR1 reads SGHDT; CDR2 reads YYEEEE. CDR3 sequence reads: CASSFGFGFWQYF. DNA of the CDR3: TGTGCCAGCAGCTTCGGGTTCGGTTTTTGGCAGTACTTC.

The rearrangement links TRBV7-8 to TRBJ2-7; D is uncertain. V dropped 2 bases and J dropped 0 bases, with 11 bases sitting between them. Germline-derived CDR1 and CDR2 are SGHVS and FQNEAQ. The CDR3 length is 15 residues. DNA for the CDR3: TGTGCCAGCAGCTTAATTGCCGAGAGCTCCTACGAGCAGTACTTC. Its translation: CASSLIAESSYEQYF.

The CDR3 protein is CASSQGGANYGYTF. CDR3 nucleotides: TGCGCCAGCAGCCAGGGGGGGGCCAACTATGGCTACACCTTC. V is TRBV4-3 and J is TRBJ1-2; D possibly corresponds to TRBD1 (6 bases). The germline CDR1 and CDR2 sequences are LGHNA and YSLEER. Trimming pared 3 bases from V and 2 bases from J, leaving 10 bases between. The CDR3 sequence is 14 residues long.

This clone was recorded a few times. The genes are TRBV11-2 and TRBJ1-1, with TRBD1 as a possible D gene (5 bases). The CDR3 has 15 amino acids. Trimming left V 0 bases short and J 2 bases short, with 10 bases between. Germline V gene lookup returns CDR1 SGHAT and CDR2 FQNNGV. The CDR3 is CASSLDPGLNTEAFF. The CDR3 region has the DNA TGTGCCAGCAGCTTAGACCCAGGGCTAAACACTGAAGCTTTCTTT.

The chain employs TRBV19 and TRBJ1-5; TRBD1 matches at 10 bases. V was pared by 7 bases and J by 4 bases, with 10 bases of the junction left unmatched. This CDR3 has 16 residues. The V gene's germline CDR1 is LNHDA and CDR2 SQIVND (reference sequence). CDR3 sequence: CASTTQDRGRNQPQHF. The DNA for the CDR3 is TGTGCCAGTACGACTCAAGACAGGGGGCGTAATCAGCCCCAGCATTTT.

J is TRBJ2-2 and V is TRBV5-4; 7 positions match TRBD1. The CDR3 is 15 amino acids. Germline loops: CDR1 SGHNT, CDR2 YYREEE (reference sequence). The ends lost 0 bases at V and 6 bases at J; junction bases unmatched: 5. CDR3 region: CASSLAGGAPGELFF. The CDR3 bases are TGTGCCAGCAGCTTGGCAGGGGGTGCTCCCGGGGAGCTGTTTTTT.

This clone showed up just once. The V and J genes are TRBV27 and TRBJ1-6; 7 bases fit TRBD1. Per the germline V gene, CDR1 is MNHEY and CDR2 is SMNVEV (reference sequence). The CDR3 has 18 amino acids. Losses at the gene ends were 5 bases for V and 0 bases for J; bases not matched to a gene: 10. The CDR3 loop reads CASSHPSRDSSYNSPLHF. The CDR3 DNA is TGTGCCAGCAGTCACCCCTCCCGGGACAGCTCCTATAATTCACCCCTCCACTTT.

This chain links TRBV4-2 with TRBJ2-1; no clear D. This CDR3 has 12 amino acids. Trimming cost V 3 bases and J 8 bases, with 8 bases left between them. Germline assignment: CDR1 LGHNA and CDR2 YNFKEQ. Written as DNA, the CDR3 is TGTGCCAGCAGCCAGCTACGTGATGAGCAGTTCTTC. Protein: CASSQLRDEQFF.

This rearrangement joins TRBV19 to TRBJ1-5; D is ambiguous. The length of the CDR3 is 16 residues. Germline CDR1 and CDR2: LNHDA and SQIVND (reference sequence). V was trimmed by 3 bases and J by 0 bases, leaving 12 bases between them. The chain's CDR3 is CASSIEGSGSNQPQHF. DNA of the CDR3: TGTGCCAGTAGTATCGAAGGAAGCGGTAGCAATCAGCCCCAGCATTTT.